The TCR beta chain under discussion was sequenced for a study of blood T cell repertoires in COVID-19. Turning to the study itself: Specimens from acute and convalescent COVID-19 originated in the United States, Italy and Spain.

Per germline, CDR1 SGDLS and CDR2 YYNGEE. V was pared by 3 bases and J by 1 base, with 6 bases of the junction left unmatched. The CDR3 length is 16 residues. Original processing notes: Nucleated cell number was recorded as an estimate derived from reference gene primer amplification. The protocol was immunoSEQ multiplex PCR, while the TCRdb copy is restricted to in-frame clones and leaves out a portion. That table furnishes V, J and clone size, whereas the DNA furnished D and trimming. The sample shows about 62,000 clones, approximately 92% of them seen only once. Enrolled during active infection, Seattle patients were then followed longitudinally.

The sequence was obtained from a woman in her fifties or sixties with COVID-19, enrolled during active disease. The sequenced sample consisted of peripheral blood. The chain joins TRBV9 to TRBJ1-3; 8 positions agree with TRBD1. CDR3 sequence: CASSEQGESSGNTIYF. The DNA of the CDR3 is TGTGCCAGCAGCGAACAGGGGGAATCATCTGGAAACACCATATATTTT.